Listed below are T cell receptor beta chains from one sample, sequenced in a study of blood T cell repertoires in COVID-19. Assay used: immunoSEQ multiplex PCR; TCRdb lists only in-frame clones, some missing. The sample records roughly 290,000 clones, approximately 83% being singletons. The material sequenced was peripheral blood. These receptors were obtained from a person aged 65 to 79 with COVID-19, enrolled during active disease. The CDR3 runs from the conserved cysteine through the conserved F or W. D genes are given only for firm matches. Where a row states a size, it is once, few, many or the class of an expanded clone; other rows omit it.

d_gene	j_gene	v_gene	abundance	CDR3nt	CDR3aa
TRBD1	TRBJ2-7	TRBV18	few	TGTGCCAGCTCACTAAGTAGACAGGGTTCGTACGAGCAGTACTTC	CASSLSRQGSYEQYF
TRBD2	TRBJ2-1	TRBV29-1	-	TGCAGCGCCAGGACTAGTAGTTCTTATAATGAGCAGTTCTTC	CSARTSSSYNEQFF
TRBD1	TRBJ2-2	TRBV3-1/TRBV3-2	-	TGTGCCAGCAGCCAAGGGACAGGGTCAAACACCGGGGAGCTGTTTTTT	CASSQGTGSNTGELFF
-	TRBJ2-7	TRBV7-2	once	TGTGCCAGCAGCTTTAACTTTTACGAGCAGTACTTC	CASSFNFYEQYF
-	TRBJ2-1	TRBV1	-	TGCACCAGCAACACGGGGACTAGCGGGAGGGCCCCGGGGGGTGAGCAGTTCTTC	CTSNTGTSGRAPGGEQFF
-	TRBJ2-1	TRBV6-5	-	TGTGCCAGCAGTTACGTTGGAACAGGATTCTACAATGAGCAGTTCTTC	CASSYVGTGFYNEQFF
-	TRBJ2-7	TRBV7-2	-	TGTGCCAGCAGCCCAAACTCCTACGAGCAGTACTTC	CASSPNSYEQYF
-	TRBJ1-1	TRBV7-9	few	TGTGCCAGCAGTCCTTCGGGGGGCACTGAAGCTTTCTTT	CASSPSGGTEAFF
TRBD1	TRBJ2-1	TRBV2	-	TGTGCCAGCAGTCCGACCGGGACAGGGGTGAATGAGCAGTTCTTC	CASSPTGTGVNEQFF
-	TRBJ2-7	TRBV4-3	-	TGCGCCAGCAGCCAAGATTGGTCCGCCGAACTTTCCTACGAGCAGTACTTC	CASSQDWSAELSYEQYF
TRBD2	TRBJ2-1	TRBV6-5	-	TGTGCCAGCAGCACTAGCGGGAGTTCTTACAATGAGCAGTTCTTC	CASSTSGSSYNEQFF
TRBD1	TRBJ1-5	TRBV14	-	TGTGCCAGCAGCCAGAAACCCGGGACAGGGAAATTGAATCAGCCCCAGCATTTT	CASSQKPGTGKLNQPQHF
TRBD2	TRBJ2-5	TRBV7-2	-	TGTGCCAGCAGCTTTAGCGGGGAAGAGACCCAGTACTTC	CASSFSGEETQYF
-	TRBJ1-4	TRBV29-1	-	TGCAGCGTGTCGGGGGGGCATCGTAATGAAAAACTGTTTTTT	CSVSGGHRNEKLFF
TRBD1	TRBJ1-1	TRBV28	-	TGTGCCAGCAGTTTTTCGACAGGGTTTGAAGCTTTCTTT	CASSFSTGFEAFF
TRBD1	TRBJ2-7	TRBV6-6	-	TGTGCCAGCAGTTACTCCGGACAGGGGTTCGAGCAGTACTTC	CASSYSGQGFEQYF
-	TRBJ1-1	TRBV19	-	TGTGCCAGTAGTATAGGTCCGGGGAACACTGAAGCTTTCTTT	CASSIGPGNTEAFF
TRBD1	TRBJ2-5	TRBV5-1	-	TGCGCCAGCAGCGAGACAGGGGGCCAAGAGACCCAGTACTTC	CASSETGGQETQYF
TRBD2	TRBJ2-1	TRBV4-3	-	TGCGCCAGCAGCCAGGATAGCGGGAGGAGTTACAATGAGCAGTTCTTC	CASSQDSGRSYNEQFF
TRBD1	TRBJ1-5	TRBV7-9	-	TGTGCCAGCAGCTTAGATGGGACAGGGGTTAATCAGCCCCAGCATTTT	CASSLDGTGVNQPQHF
TRBD2	TRBJ2-7	TRBV11-2	few	TGTGCCAGCAGCGTGACTAGCGGGGAATCCTACGAGCAGTACTTC	CASSVTSGESYEQYF
-	TRBJ2-5	TRBV16	-	TGTGCCAGCAGCCCTCAGGCGGGGAGAGAGACCCAGTACTTC	CASSPQAGRETQYF
TRBD1	TRBJ1-2	TRBV6-4	-	TGTGCCAGCAGTGACACGGACAGGTCGGGAACCTTC	CASSDTDRSGTF
-	TRBJ2-7	TRBV6-2/TRBV6-3	-	TGTGCCAGCAGTTACGTCCGGGGCTACGAGCAGTACTTC	CASSYVRGYEQYF
TRBD1	TRBJ2-1	TRBV2	many	TGTGCCAGCAGTGTAGAGACAGGGTTGCAGTTCTTC	CASSVETGLQFF
-	TRBJ1-1	TRBV7-2	once	TGTGCCAGCAGCTCCACTTTCGCCCCTAAAGCTTTCTTT	CASSSTFAPKAFF
TRBD1	TRBJ1-6	TRBV9	-	TGTGCCAGCAGCGTCGGCTTAGACTCGGGACAGAATTCACCCCTCCACTTT	CASSVGLDSGQNSPLHF
TRBD2	TRBJ2-1	TRBV5-6	-	TGTGCCAGCAGCCCCTGGGGGGCTAGCGGGCATCATGAGCAGTTCTTC	CASSPWGASGHHEQFF
TRBD2	TRBJ2-5	TRBV5-4	-	TGTGCCAGCAGGTCGGGACTAGCGGTGACCCGACAAGAGACCCAGTACTTC	CASRSGLAVTRQETQYF
-	TRBJ2-7	TRBV28	-	TGTGCCAGCCTGGACAGTTTTTCCTACGAGCAGTACTTC	CASLDSFSYEQYF
TRBD2	TRBJ2-4	TRBV29-1	-	TGCAGCGCCCTCGGGGGGTCTCAGGGCGGGGGGGCGGCCAAAAACATTCAGTACTTC	CSALGGSQGGGAAKNIQYF
-	TRBJ2-7	TRBV5-4	-	TGTGCCAGCAGCCCTTCACCGGGCGGGATTGCAACCTACGAGCAGTACTTC	CASSPSPGGIATYEQYF
-	TRBJ2-1	TRBV11-3	-	TGTGCCAGCAGCTTCGGTTTAGCGGCAACCTACAATGAGCAGTTCTTC	CASSFGLAATYNEQFF
-	TRBJ1-5	TRBV18	-	TGTGCCAGCTCACCATCAAGGGAGGGTCAGCCCCAGCATTTT	CASSPSREGQPQHF
TRBD2	TRBJ2-1	TRBV7-2	-	TGTGCCAGCAGCTTAGCAGCCCTAGCGGCCTACAATGAGCAGTTCTTC	CASSLAALAAYNEQFF